A single sample gave rise to the 15 T cell receptor beta chains below, sequenced in a study of blood T cell repertoires in COVID-19. Only in-frame clones appear in the TCRdb table, and some are missing; sequencing was by immunoSEQ multiplex PCR. The sample shows 100,000 to 150,000 clones, 85% to 90% of them seen only once. The sample consisted of peripheral blood. These receptors were collected from a man aged 45-65 years with active COVID-19.

The chain is built from TRBV6-2 or TRBV6-3 and TRBJ1-6, with 9 nucleotides matching TRBD1. This CDR3 has 18 residues. The germline CDR1 and CDR2 sequences are MNHEY and SVGEGT. The trim removed 0 bases at V and 9 bases at J, leaving 12 bases unmatched. In nucleotides, the CDR3 is TGTGCCAGCAGTTACTCGCGGGACAGGGTTCGGCTGGGTTCACCCCTCCACTTT. Translation gives CASSYSRDRVRLGSPLHF.

The chain recombines TRBV7-2 with TRBJ2-7, with D uncertain. Germline V gene sequence: CDR1 SGHTA, CDR2 FQGNSA. The V and J ends lost 4 bases and 1 base respectively, with 11 bases between them. This CDR3 has 14 residues. CDR3 DNA sequence: TGTGCCAGCAGCTCTTTGACGCGGTCCTACGAGCAGTACTTC. Its protein product is CASSSLTRSYEQYF.

This clone appeared a single time. The CDR3 bases are TGTGCCAGCAGCCAAGAGGAGACCACCTATGGCTACACCTTC. It yields the protein CASSQEETTYGYTF. This rearrangement joins TRBV4-2 to TRBJ1-2; no clear D gene. V lost 0 bases and J 4 bases, leaving 9 bases between the germline ends. CDR3 length: 14 residues. Germline CDR1 is LGHNA and CDR2 is YNFKEQ.

The CDR3 DNA reads as TGTGCCACCAGCAGAGGGGGGGTCTCCTACAATGAGCAGTTCTTC. Protein product: CATSRGGVSYNEQFF. The rearrangement uses TRBV15 and TRBJ2-1; D is perhaps TRBD2 (6 bases). The CDR3 totals 15 residues. CDR1 is LNHNV and CDR2 is YYDKDF in the germline V gene (reference sequence). V shed 1 base and J shed 0 bases, with 7 bases lying between them.

The chain couples TRBV5-1 to TRBJ1-6, with a weak D call TRBD1 (6 bases). The germline V and J ends were trimmed by 4 bases and 7 bases, with 15 bases remaining between them. The CDR3 is made up of 15 amino acids. The germline V gene encodes CDR1 SGHRS and CDR2 YFSETQ. This CDR3 reads CASSANREFNSPLHF. DNA of the CDR3: TGCGCCAGCAGCGCAAACAGGGAATTCAATTCACCCCTCCACTTT.

The gene calls are TRBV30 and TRBJ1-4; no clear D gene. Between the trimmed V and J ends, which lost 2 bases and 0 bases, there was a span of 10 bases. The CDR3 is made up of 15 amino acids. Germline V gives CDR1 GTSNPN, CDR2 SVGIG (reference sequence). For the CDR3, the DNA is TGTGCCTGGAGTCTCCCAGGTACAACTAATGAAAAACTGTTTTTT. Its translation is CAWSLPGTTNEKLFF.

CDR3 region: CASSRGQGVATNEKLFF. CDR3 DNA sequence: TGTGCCAGCAGCCGGGGACAGGGGGTTGCAACTAATGAAAAACTGTTTTTT. The genes are TRBV7-8 and TRBJ1-4; 11 bases map to TRBD1. V gave up 5 bases and J gave up 0 bases; unmatched junction bases: 5. CDR3 length equals 17 residues. Germline-derived CDR1 and CDR2 are SGHVS and FQNEAQ.

This clone was detected only a few times. CDR3 DNA sequence: TGTGCCAGCAGCTTAACTCCTAGCCCCTACGAGCAGTACTTC. Protein: CASSLTPSPYEQYF. The V gene is TRBV7-3, the J gene TRBJ2-7; D might be TRBD2 (5 bases). The germline CDR1 and CDR2 sequences are SGHTA and FQGTGA. This CDR3 is 14 amino acids long. V lost 0 bases to trimming and J lost 2 bases, with 8 bases between them.

The genes are TRBV10-3 and TRBJ2-5; possible D gene TRBD2, 6 bases. Trimming cost V 6 bases and J 5 bases, with 13 bases left between them. CDR3 length: 13 amino acids. CDR1 and CDR2 (germline): ENHRY, SYGVKD. The CDR3 protein is CAIRISGGETQYF. In nucleotides, the CDR3 is TGTGCCATCAGGATTAGCGGCGGGGAGACCCAGTACTTC.

The chain carries TRBV5-1 and TRBJ2-1; 11 nucleotides match TRBD1. The CDR3 is 16 amino acids. Germline V gene lookup returns CDR1 SGHRS and CDR2 YFSETQ. V was pared by 2 bases and J by 4 bases, with 5 bases of the junction left unmatched. The CDR3 reads CASSLPGTGGYNEQFF. CDR3 DNA: TGCGCCAGCAGCTTACCCGGGACAGGGGGTTACAATGAGCAGTTCTTC.

CDR3 protein: CASGLVVGASEAFF. CDR3 DNA: TGTGCTAGTGGTTTGGTAGTAGGGGCGTCTGAAGCTTTCTTT. V and J are TRBV12-5 and TRBJ1-1, with a tentative D call TRBD1 (5 bases). This CDR3 is built from 14 residues. Germline loops: CDR1 LGHNT, CDR2 FRNRAP. With 0 bases removed from V and 6 bases from J, the gap between germline ends came to 11 bases.

The CDR3 nucleotides read TGTGCCACCAGTGATACTAGTCTCAGAACTGAGCAGTTCTTC. This codes for CATSDTSLRTEQFF. The chain has TRBV24-1 and TRBJ2-1, with TRBD2 as a possible D gene (5 bases). Trimming cost V 3 bases and J 9 bases, with 14 bases left between them. This CDR3 region has 14 residues. Germline lookup yields CDR1 KGHDR and CDR2 SFDVKD.

The genes are TRBV14 and TRBJ2-5; D possibly corresponds to TRBD1 (6 bases). This CDR3 comprises 16 residues. CDR1 and CDR2 (germline): SGHDN, FVKESK. Trimming took 2 bases from V and 5 from J, leaving 18 bases between them. CDR3 loop: CASSQLRDTGRETQYF. DNA of the CDR3: TGTGCCAGCAGCCAACTTAGGGACACTGGGCGGGAGACCCAGTACTTC.

This chain links TRBV13 with TRBJ2-2; D remains unclear. CDR1 and CDR2 from the germline V gene are PRHDT and FYEKMQ (reference sequence). The V end lost 5 bases, the J end lost 0 bases, and 7 bases lay between the germline ends. This CDR3 comprises 14 residues. Here the CDR3 reads CASSMAPNTGELFF. As DNA, the CDR3 is TGTGCCAGCAGCATGGCCCCGAACACCGGGGAGCTGTTTTTT.

The chain couples TRBV27 to TRBJ1-2; 7 nucleotides line up with TRBD1. The CDR3 spans 13 residues. In germline, CDR1 is MNHEY, CDR2 SMNVEV (reference sequence). With V trimmed by 6 bases and J by 3 bases, 4 bases remained unmatched. The CDR3 sequence: CASSGQAYYGYTF. In DNA form, the CDR3 reads TGTGCCAGCAGCGGACAGGCGTACTATGGCTACACCTTC.